Listed below are T cell receptor beta chains from one sample, sequenced in a study of blood T cell repertoires in COVID-19. Method: immunoSEQ multiplex PCR; TCRdb's copy keeps in-frame clones and lacks some. The sample consists of about 290,000 clones, around 85% of them appearing once. The sample was peripheral blood. All receptors come from a woman aged 50 to 65 with active or convalescent COVID-19. Both conserved end residues are part of each CDR3. The order of the fields is J gene, V gene, CDR3 protein.

J gene: TRBJ1-6
V gene: TRBV6-1
CDR3 protein: CASSELTGLLSPLHF

J gene: TRBJ2-7
V gene: TRBV18
CDR3 protein: CASSPPSGRNEQYF

J gene: TRBJ2-7
V gene: TRBV19
CDR3 protein: CASSMGGLAYEQYF

J gene: TRBJ2-3
V gene: TRBV14
CDR3 protein: CASSLLVRGDTQYF

J gene: TRBJ2-3
V gene: TRBV7-9
CDR3 protein: CASSLDGGTTDTQYF

J gene: TRBJ1-1
V gene: TRBV27
CDR3 protein: CASSLLGTGGTEAFF

J gene: TRBJ2-2
V gene: TRBV5-1
CDR3 protein: CASSSRQQNLGELFF

J gene: TRBJ2-3
V gene: TRBV3-1/TRBV3-2
CDR3 protein: CASSQVSDTQYF

J gene: TRBJ1-1
V gene: TRBV9
CDR3 protein: CASSVRQGKVPCEAFF

J gene: TRBJ1-5
V gene: TRBV12-3/TRBV12-4
CDR3 protein: CASRYSNQPQHF

J gene: TRBJ2-3
V gene: TRBV11-3
CDR3 protein: CASSLDGQGTDTQYF

J gene: TRBJ1-5
V gene: TRBV28
CDR3 protein: CASSLPGGGLQPQHF

J gene: TRBJ2-3
V gene: TRBV7-9
CDR3 protein: CASSPKSGRGTDTQYF

J gene: TRBJ2-1
V gene: TRBV29-1
CDR3 protein: CSGGQGLSQFF

J gene: TRBJ2-5
V gene: TRBV11-1
CDR3 protein: CASSLKGGETQYF

J gene: TRBJ2-5
V gene: TRBV5-5
CDR3 protein: CASSPWTEQETQYF

J gene: TRBJ1-3
V gene: TRBV28
CDR3 protein: CASRQVAGNTIYF

J gene: TRBJ1-2
V gene: TRBV14
CDR3 protein: CASSPPGAYYGYTF

J gene: TRBJ2-3
V gene: TRBV18
CDR3 protein: CASSPLIGQGPWDTQYF

J gene: TRBJ1-2
V gene: TRBV12-3/TRBV12-4
CDR3 protein: CASSLSRGGYTF

J gene: TRBJ1-2
V gene: TRBV5-5
CDR3 protein: CASSFEDRVYGYTF

J gene: TRBJ1-2
V gene: TRBV25-1
CDR3 protein: CASSVGHPRTGVNYGYTF

J gene: TRBJ2-2
V gene: TRBV10-1
CDR3 protein: CASSENKKAGGSNTGELFF

J gene: TRBJ2-3
V gene: TRBV3-1/TRBV3-2
CDR3 protein: CASSLLAGGLDTQYF

J gene: TRBJ1-2
V gene: TRBV30
CDR3 protein: CAWAQMVLAGYTF

J gene: TRBJ1-1
V gene: TRBV28
CDR3 protein: CASRTGGDNTEAFF

J gene: TRBJ2-1
V gene: TRBV7-2
CDR3 protein: CASSPSGTIYNEQFF

J gene: TRBJ2-2
V gene: TRBV28
CDR3 protein: CASSLGQNTGELFF

J gene: TRBJ2-1
V gene: TRBV9
CDR3 protein: CASSGILGDNEQFF

J gene: TRBJ2-1
V gene: TRBV18
CDR3 protein: CASSEQANEQFF

J gene: TRBJ2-3
V gene: TRBV7-9
CDR3 protein: CASSLWGSDRTDTQYF

J gene: TRBJ1-2
V gene: TRBV2
CDR3 protein: CASRTGTRYGYTF

J gene: TRBJ2-3
V gene: TRBV3-1/TRBV3-2
CDR3 protein: CASSQAFLAGGPKDTQYF

J gene: TRBJ2-1
V gene: TRBV27
CDR3 protein: CASSFPGLADQFF

J gene: TRBJ1-6
V gene: TRBV3-1/TRBV3-2
CDR3 protein: CASSQEQGVIPLHF

J gene: TRBJ1-5
V gene: TRBV5-1
CDR3 protein: CASSPRCDRVLGFGQPQHF

J gene: TRBJ1-2
V gene: TRBV2
CDR3 protein: CASRYTQTNYGYTF

J gene: TRBJ1-2
V gene: TRBV4-1
CDR3 protein: CASSVRSGDYGYTF

J gene: TRBJ1-1
V gene: TRBV28
CDR3 protein: CASSLGGTGALEAFF

J gene: TRBJ1-4
V gene: TRBV12-3/TRBV12-4
CDR3 protein: CASSLSGTEKLFF

J gene: TRBJ2-1
V gene: TRBV7-9
CDR3 protein: CASSKSGSSYNEQFF

J gene: TRBJ1-3
V gene: TRBV6-5
CDR3 protein: CASSLGPAPPIYF

J gene: TRBJ1-5
V gene: TRBV2
CDR3 protein: CASSVQANQPQHF

J gene: TRBJ1-2
V gene: TRBV27
CDR3 protein: CASSSLINPGYGYTF

J gene: TRBJ2-3
V gene: TRBV19
CDR3 protein: CASSIARGNTQYF

J gene: TRBJ2-1
V gene: TRBV5-1
CDR3 protein: CASSLGTTTTHEQFF

J gene: TRBJ2-5
V gene: TRBV29-1
CDR3 protein: CSVEEASVGGETQYF

J gene: TRBJ1-4
V gene: TRBV7-9
CDR3 protein: CASSSDGGGEKLFF

J gene: TRBJ1-5
V gene: TRBV6-1
CDR3 protein: CASSDRTRISNQPQHF

J gene: TRBJ2-7
V gene: TRBV20-1
CDR3 protein: CSASRGPEQYF